Listed below are T cell receptor beta chains from one sample, sequenced in a study of breast tumors, draining lymph nodes, adjacent tissues. One entry per CDR3 protein, called by TCRdb with MiXCR from the multiplex PCR reads. The table has 100,000 to 150,000 distinct CDR3 sequences, just under 20% seen once. The source material was axillary lymph node tissue. The receptors shown here come from a female donor with breast cancer. Some clones in this sample may be carry-over from other donors' samples. Both conserved end residues are part of each CDR3. A D gene is named only where the DNA matches it firmly. Only some rows state a clone size, as once, few, many or a class for expanded clones.

abundance | j_gene | v_gene | d_gene | CDR3nt | CDR3aa
many | TRBJ2-3 | TRBV3-1 | . | TGTGCCAGCAGAGATCGGGGCCGAGATACGCAGTATTTT | CASRDRGRDTQYF
. | TRBJ2-7 | TRBV11-3 | TRBD2 | TGTGCCAGCAAGTCCGGGACTAGCTCCTACGAGCAGTACTTC | CASKSGTSSYEQYF
many | TRBJ1-2 | TRBV19 | . | TGTGCCAGCCGACAGGATTATTATGGCTACACCTTC | CASRQDYYGYTF
few | TRBJ1-1 | TRBV20-1 | . | TGCAGTGCTAGGGAACCCGGGGAACCTGAAGCTTTCTTT | CSAREPGEPEAFF
many | TRBJ2-1 | TRBV7-9 | . | TGTGCCAGCAGCTACCCCCTTCTGGCAGGGGATGAGCAGTTCTTC | CASSYPLLAGDEQFF
. | TRBJ2-3 | TRBV6-5 | . | TGTGCCAGCAGTTACGAGGGCAGGGATACGCAGTATTTT | CASSYEGRDTQYF
. | TRBJ2-5 | TRBV28 | . | TGTGCCAGCAGTACCCGCCCACCGAAAGAAGAGACCCAGTACTTC | CASSTRPPKEETQYF
many | TRBJ2-2 | TRBV19 | TRBD1 | TGTGCCAGTAACACGGGACAGCGCATCATGCGGACCGGGGAGCTGTTTTTT | CASNTGQRIMRTGELFF
. | TRBJ2-2 | TRBV11-2 | TRBD2 | TGTGCCAGCAGCTCCGGACTAGCGGGGGGAAACACCGGGGAGCTGTTTTTT | CASSSGLAGGNTGELFF
many | TRBJ2-3 | TRBV20-1 | . | TGCAGTGCTCACAGTGCAAGTAGCACAGATACGCAGTATTTT | CSAHSASSTDTQYF
once | TRBJ2-3 | TRBV7-3 | . | TGTGCCAGCCGGGGGCGGGGGTCCCCCCCAGATACGCAGTATTTT | CASRGRGSPPDTQYF
once | TRBJ2-3 | TRBV9 | . | TGTGCCAGCAGCACCTTAGCGGAGGGGGCCCGGGATACGCAGTATTTT | CASSTLAEGARDTQYF
many | TRBJ2-3 | TRBV7-3 | . | TGTGCCAGCGGCCGCTCGGGACTGCGCACAGATACGCAGTATTTT | CASGRSGLRTDTQYF
many | TRBJ2-5 | TRBV5-1 | . | TGCGCCAGCAGCCCGGGGACCCATTCCCAAGAGACCCAGTACTTC | CASSPGTHSQETQYF
. | TRBJ2-2 | TRBV6-5 | TRBD2 | TGTGCCAGCCGACAGGGCTTGTACGGCGGGACTAGCGAAGGCGGGGAGCTGTTTTTT | CASRQGLYGGTSEGGELFF
many | TRBJ1-5 | TRBV7-2 | . | TGTGCCAGCAGCTTATCCCGGGGGGCACTGAGCAATCAGCCCCAGCATTTT | CASSLSRGALSNQPQHF
few | TRBJ2-3 | TRBV4-2 | TRBD1 | TGTGCCAGCAGCCAATACCCGGTGACAGGGGGGACAGATACGCAGTATTTT | CASSQYPVTGGTDTQYF
many | TRBJ2-1 | TRBV20-1 | TRBD2 | TGCAGTGCTAGGCCTAGCGGGTTTCCCCCCAATGAGCAGTTCTTC | CSARPSGFPPNEQFF
many | TRBJ2-3 | TRBV30 | . | TGTGCCTGGAGTGTACTCGGTTCAGATACGCAGTATTTT | CAWSVLGSDTQYF
. | TRBJ1-6 | TRBV2 | . | TGTGCCGGCATGCAGGGAGAGCCACCCCTCCACTTC | CAGMQGEPPLHF
many | TRBJ2-7 | TRBV20-1 | TRBD2 | TGCAGTGCTAGAGATCTGGGGCTAGCGGGCGGCGATGGCTACGAGCAGTACTTC | CSARDLGLAGGDGYEQYF
many | TRBJ2-1 | TRBV20-1 | TRBD2 | TGCAGTGCTAGAGACTTAGCGGGGGGGTCCTACAATGAGCAGTTCTTC | CSARDLAGGSYNEQFF
. | TRBJ2-7 | TRBV5-1 | . | TGCGCCAGCAGCTTGTTGACAGGACGGCCCTACGAGCAGTACTTC | CASSLLTGRPYEQYF
few | TRBJ2-1 | TRBV5-6 | TRBD2 | TGTGCCAGCAGCTCTCTAGCGGGAGGGTGGGGCAATGAGCAGTTCTTC | CASSSLAGGWGNEQFF
many | TRBJ2-7 | TRBV27 | . | TGTGCCAGCAGCCTGGGACCAACCTACGAGCAGTACTTC | CASSLGPTYEQYF
many | TRBJ1-2 | TRBV2 | . | TGTGCCAGCAGTCGTGACCCTAACTATGGCTACACCTTC | CASSRDPNYGYTF
many | TRBJ2-2 | TRBV7-9 | . | TGTGCCAGCAGCTTAGCCCAGGGTAACGGGGAGCTGTTTTTT | CASSLAQGNGELFF
many | TRBJ2-3 | TRBV11-3 | TRBD1 | TGTGCCAGCAGCCGTGCGGGCTCAGGGGGTGGGCAGTATTTT | CASSRAGSGGGQYF